This T cell receptor beta chain was retrieved from a study of blood T cell repertoires in COVID-19. Study in general: COVID-19 samples collected from the United States, Italy and Spain covered acute and convalescent phases. From T cells, B-cell-depleted T cells, or PBMCs came the material, which was cDNA or gDNA.

Trimming cost V 1 base and J 3 bases; bases outside gene matches: 7. Germline V gene data show CDR1 as SGHAT and CDR2 as FQNNGV. The CDR3 loop spans 16 amino acids. Per the authors' pipeline: Amplification with reference gene primers provided the estimates of nucleated cell counts. Assay: immunoSEQ multiplex PCR; the TCRdb copy retains only in-frame clones and omits some. The V and J calls and the clone size are those of that table, but D and trimming were determined from the DNA. The sample has 130,000 or so clones, approximately 90% seen once. This TCR was sampled from a man aged 50 to 60 with acute or convalescent COVID-19. The sequenced material came from peripheral blood. The chain links TRBV11-2 to TRBJ2-3; 7 nucleotides match TRBD2. The CDR3 sequence is CASSLVPGLLTDTQYF. As DNA, the CDR3 is TGTGCCAGCAGCTTAGTTCCGGGACTACTTACAGATACGCAGTATTTT. Full variable domain (remainder filled in from reference TRBV11-2 and TRBJ2-3): EAGVAQSPRYKIIEKRQSVAFWCNPISGHATLYWYQQILGQGPKLLIQFQNNGVVDDSQLPKDRFSAERLKGVDSTLKIQPAKLEDSAVYLCASSLVPGLLTDTQYFGPGTRLTVL.